This TCR beta chain comes out of a study of human T cells and chemical hapten exposure. Study-wide context: Patients, largely female, had alopecia areata, totalis or universalis. Per-sample TCR yield variability stemmed mainly from small pooled library volume differences. Study-wide results and caveats: Relative to controls, expanded TCRs formed significantly more large CDR3 similarity clusters. Alopecia in the donors means their immune response may deviate from healthy people's.

The table lists this clonotype with many counts. Its specificity is unknown. The V and J ends lost 6 bases and 4 bases, in that order; junction bases with no gene match: 6. Germline CDR1 DFQATT, CDR2 SNEGSKA (reference sequence). This CDR3 is built from 14 residues. MiXCR was run by TCRdb on the RACE reads, yielding one entry per CDR3 protein. The sample lists 250,000 or so distinct CDR3 sequences; about 9% were seen once. Time point reported: pre-sensitization, week 0. Treatment indicated: therapeutic diphenylcyclopropenone sensitization with weekly scalp DPC. The sequenced sample was whole blood, obtained in connection with sensitization to the hapten diphenylcyclopropenone (DPC). This clonotype was obtained from a woman in her forties with alopecia areata. Some clones in this sample may be carry-over from other donors' samples. The chain combines TRBV20-1 with TRBJ2-7; TRBD2 matches 13 bases. This chain's CDR3 is CSAVGLAGSYEQYF. CDR3 bases: TGCAGTGCGGTGGGACTAGCGGGGAGTTACGAGCAGTACTTC.